The 6 T cell receptor beta chains listed next were all sequenced from one sample in a study of T cell responses to AZD1222 COVID-19 vaccine (dated by TCRdb to 2020 to 2022). The library relied on the immunoSEQ multiplex PCR assay. The table was pulled from immuneACCESS by TCRdb, which kept in-frame rearrangements only. Such tables lose some clones; where checked, under half of the loss comes from unresolved V genes, and the rest has no known cause. For this sample there are about 120,000 clones; 91% appear just once. The top ten clonotypes cover 2.5% to 3% of the sample. Taken with the paper, the label for time point translates to: baseline before first vaccination. The specimen was peripheral blood, collected on day 0 of AZD1222 vaccination. These receptors all come from an adult in good health.

This clone was observed a few times. This chain links TRBV5-1 with TRBJ1-1, with D perhaps TRBD1 (5 bases). This CDR3 spans 16 amino acids. V dropped 0 bases and J dropped 7 bases, with 19 bases sitting between them. The germline V gene encodes CDR1 SGHRS and CDR2 YFSETQ. CDR3 residues: CASSLGPSGARGEAFF. The DNA of the CDR3 is TGCGCCAGCAGCTTGGGGCCGAGTGGGGCGCGGGGTGAAGCTTTCTTT.

The CDR3 sequence: CASSLARGGGSPLHF. Written as DNA, the CDR3 is TGTGCCAGCAGCTTAGCGCGGGGGGGCGGATCACCCCTCCACTTT. The chain combines TRBV7-9 with TRBJ1-6, with D possibly being TRBD1 (6 bases). The CDR3 runs 15 residues. Germline V gives CDR1 SEHNR, CDR2 FQNEAQ (reference sequence). The ends were cut back, 0 bases at V and 10 bases at J, with 13 bases in the middle.

This clone was observed a few times. This chain connects TRBV5-4 to TRBJ2-7, with 8 bases identical to TRBD2. J lost 6 bases, V lost 4 bases, and 9 bases had no gene match. This CDR3 is built from 14 residues. Germline V lookup: CDR1 SGHNT, CDR2 YYREEE (reference sequence). The CDR3 loop is CASSPWTSFSEQYF. Written as DNA, the CDR3 is TGTGCCAGCAGCCCTTGGACTAGCTTTTCCGAGCAGTACTTC.

V and J are TRBV18 and TRBJ2-7; 8 nucleotides align to TRBD2. The CDR3 is made up of 16 amino acids. Looked up from germline, CDR1 is KGHSH and CDR2 is LQKENI. Germline trimming cut 1 base from V and 1 base from J; bases unmatched to any gene: 6. In nucleotides, the CDR3 is TGTGCCAGCTCACCACTGGCGGGAGGAATTTCCTACGAGCAGTACTTC. Translated: CASSPLAGGISYEQYF.

This clone was counted once. This chain uses TRBV6-2 or TRBV6-3 with TRBJ2-3, with D tentatively TRBD1 or TRBD2 (5 bases each). CDR1 MNHEY and CDR2 SVGEGT come from the germline V gene. This CDR3 is 15 amino acids long. Trimming cost V 0 bases and J 2 bases, with 9 bases left between them. The CDR3 region has the DNA TGTGCCAGCAGTTACTCGGGGGTAGCCACAGATACGCAGTATTTT. It translates to CASSYSGVATDTQYF.

This chain joins TRBV11-3 and TRBJ2-5; D remains unclear. The CDR3 has 12 residues. V lost 0 bases and J lost 11, with 10 bases in between. Germline V gives CDR1 SGHNT, CDR2 YENEEA. The CDR3 sequence: CASSLDRRSQYF. CDR3 nucleotide sequence: TGTGCCAGCAGCTTAGATCGTAGGTCACAGTACTTC.